A selection of T cell receptor beta chains follows, all from one sample in a study of cytomegalovirus exposure and HLA in healthy donors. Repertoires were generated with immunoSEQ multiplex PCR, while TCRdb's copy carries only in-frame clones and drops some. This sample has under 200,000 clones, with roughly 80% found just once. The sequenced material came from PBMCs. These receptors were taken from a man aged 50-60 years in good health and CMV-seropositive. CDR3s include the opening cysteine and the closing phenylalanine or tryptophan. The order of the fields is J gene, V gene, D gene, clone size, CDR3 DNA, CDR3 protein. A D gene is named only where the DNA matches it firmly. Clone size is shown for a subset of rows, as once, few, many or a class of expanded clone.

J: TRBJ2-3
V: TRBV7-8
D: NA
size: NA
DNA: TGTGCCAGCAGCTCAACTCCCAATACGCAGTATTTT
CDR3: CASSSTPNTQYF

J: TRBJ1-1
V: TRBV10-3
D: TRBD1
size: NA
DNA: TGTGCCATCAGGGGACAGACGCACAACGCTGAAGCTTTCTTT
CDR3: CAIRGQTHNAEAFF

J: TRBJ2-1
V: TRBV18
D: TRBD2
size: NA
DNA: TGTGCCAGCTCACCACCCCAGGGAGGGATAAATGAGCAGTTCTTC
CDR3: CASSPPQGGINEQFF

J: TRBJ1-5
V: TRBV4-3
D: TRBD1
size: NA
DNA: TGCGCCAGCAGCCAAGGGACAGGCAGCAATCAGCCCCAGCATTTT
CDR3: CASSQGTGSNQPQHF

J: TRBJ2-3
V: TRBV15
D: NA
size: NA
DNA: TGTGCCACCAGCAGAGAACCGACGGGGAAGGGCACAGATACGCAGTATTTT
CDR3: CATSREPTGKGTDTQYF

J: TRBJ2-2
V: TRBV10-3
D: NA
size: NA
DNA: TGTGCCAGTACTAGTACCGGGGAGCTGTTTTTT
CDR3: CASTSTGELFF

J: TRBJ1-6
V: TRBV6-5
D: NA
size: NA
DNA: TGCGCCAGCAGCCGGGGGGTTTACTCACCCCTCCACTTT
CDR3: CASSRGVYSPLHF

J: TRBJ2-3
V: TRBV5-4
D: TRBD2
size: NA
DNA: TGTGCCAGTGGGACTAGCTTGCTCGATACGCAGTATTTT
CDR3: CASGTSLLDTQYF

J: TRBJ2-1
V: TRBV7-6
D: NA
size: NA
DNA: TGTGCCAGCAGCCCAATCGGGTCCCGGAGTGAGCAGTTCTTC
CDR3: CASSPIGSRSEQFF

J: TRBJ2-2
V: TRBV4-1
D: TRBD1
size: NA
DNA: TGCGCCAGCAGCCGGGACAGGTCAACCGGGGAGCTGTTTTTT
CDR3: CASSRDRSTGELFF

J: TRBJ2-2
V: TRBV11-2
D: NA
size: NA
DNA: TGTGCCAGCAGCTTAGATCTTTTGGTAGCTCGGGGCGGGGAGCTGTTTTTT
CDR3: CASSLDLLVARGGELFF

J: TRBJ2-1
V: TRBV10-3
D: NA
size: few
DNA: TGTGCCATCAGTGAGCCCCAGGGCTGGGAGCAGTTCTTC
CDR3: CAISEPQGWEQFF

J: TRBJ2-5
V: TRBV4-3
D: TRBD1
size: NA
DNA: TGCGCCAGCAGCCAGATGACAGGGGAAGAGACCCAGTACTTC
CDR3: CASSQMTGEETQYF

J: TRBJ1-4
V: TRBV7-9
D: NA
size: few
DNA: TGTGCCAGCAGCTTAGCACAGGGTAATGAAAAACTGTTTTTT
CDR3: CASSLAQGNEKLFF

J: TRBJ2-2
V: TRBV2
D: TRBD1
size: once
DNA: TGTGCCAGCAGGTGGGACAGGGGTCGAGGGAACACCGGGGAGCTGTTTTTT
CDR3: CASRWDRGRGNTGELFF

J: TRBJ2-5
V: TRBV11-1
D: TRBD2
size: NA
DNA: TGTGCCAGCAGCTTAGCGCTAGCGGGGGGGCAAGAGACCCAGTACTTC
CDR3: CASSLALAGGQETQYF

J: TRBJ1-4
V: TRBV19
D: TRBD1
size: NA
DNA: TGTGCCAGTAGTATTGGGACAGGGTATGGGGGACCGGCTAATGAAAAACTGTTTTTT
CDR3: CASSIGTGYGGPANEKLFF

J: TRBJ1-1
V: TRBV14
D: TRBD1
size: NA
DNA: TGTGCCAGCAGCCGGACAGGGGGCGCAAGCTCTGAACGTGCTTTCTTT
CDR3: CASSRTGGASSERAFF

J: TRBJ2-7
V: TRBV11-3
D: TRBD2
size: NA
DNA: TGTGCCAGCAGCTTAGCTAGCGGGGCCTCCTACGAGCAGTACTTC
CDR3: CASSLASGASYEQYF

J: TRBJ2-7
V: TRBV5-1
D: TRBD1
size: NA
DNA: TGCGCCAGCAGCCCGAGACAGGGGAGCTCCTACGAGCAGTACTTC
CDR3: CASSPRQGSSYEQYF

J: TRBJ1-1
V: TRBV5-1
D: TRBD1
size: NA
DNA: TGCGCCAGCAGCTTGGAAAGGCAGGGGGAGACTGAAGCTTTCTTT
CDR3: CASSLERQGETEAFF

J: TRBJ2-5
V: TRBV27
D: TRBD1
size: once
DNA: TGTGCCAGCAGTTCCAACAGGGGAGAGACCCAGTACTTC
CDR3: CASSSNRGETQYF

J: TRBJ2-2
V: TRBV7-6
D: TRBD2
size: NA
DNA: TGTGCCAGCAGCCGGCAGAGTCTAGCGGGGGGTACGAACACCGGGGAGCTGTTTTTT
CDR3: CASSRQSLAGGTNTGELFF

J: TRBJ2-3
V: TRBV5-6
D: NA
size: NA
DNA: TGTGCCAGCAGCTTGTGGGGAGGTAGCACAGATACGCAGTATTTT
CDR3: CASSLWGGSTDTQYF

J: TRBJ1-2
V: TRBV6-1
D: TRBD1
size: NA
DNA: TGTGCCAGCCCGGACAGGGTTTACTATGGCTACACCTTC
CDR3: CASPDRVYYGYTF

J: TRBJ2-1
V: TRBV30
D: NA
size: NA
DNA: TGTGCCTGGAGTGAGGACAGATTGCAGTTCTTC
CDR3: CAWSEDRLQFF

J: TRBJ1-2
V: TRBV7-9
D: TRBD1
size: NA
DNA: TGTGCCAGCAGCCTTACGGGACAGGGGGCGCTTGACTATGGCTACACCTTC
CDR3: CASSLTGQGALDYGYTF

J: TRBJ2-2
V: TRBV7-2
D: TRBD1
size: NA
DNA: TGTGCCAGCAGCCCCCGACAGGGCACCGGGGAGCTGTTTTTT
CDR3: CASSPRQGTGELFF

J: TRBJ1-1
V: TRBV4-3
D: NA
size: NA
DNA: TGCGCCAGCAGCCAAGAAAGCGCAGGAGGGACTGAAGCTTTCTTT
CDR3: CASSQESAGGTEAFF

J: TRBJ2-7
V: TRBV27
D: NA
size: NA
DNA: TGTGCCAGCGGATACAGTGGGTACTACGAGCAGTACTTC
CDR3: CASGYSGYYEQYF

J: TRBJ2-3
V: TRBV4-2
D: NA
size: NA
DNA: TGTGCCAGCAGCCAAGATCGGGATACGCAGTATTTT
CDR3: CASSQDRDTQYF

J: TRBJ1-6
V: TRBV30
D: NA
size: once
DNA: TGTGCCTGGAGTGCGAGGAATAATTCACCCCTCCACTTT
CDR3: CAWSARNNSPLHF

J: TRBJ2-3
V: TRBV10-1
D: NA
size: NA
DNA: TGCGCCAGCAGTGATAAGCGCCGCACAGATACGCAGTATTTT
CDR3: CASSDKRRTDTQYF

J: TRBJ1-2
V: TRBV7-2
D: NA
size: NA
DNA: TGTGCCAGCAGCTTGCGGGGAGGAAGAGGCTACACCTTC
CDR3: CASSLRGGRGYTF

J: TRBJ1-5
V: TRBV10-3
D: NA
size: once
DNA: TGTGCCATCAATGGCGGACAACCCAATCAGCCCCAGCATTTT
CDR3: CAINGGQPNQPQHF